The rows below give T cell receptor beta chains drawn from one sample of a study of CD8 T cells in ankylosing spondylitis. TCRdb reprocessed the 5' RACE reads via MiXCR and lists one record per CDR3 protein. The sample holds around 480,000 distinct CDR3 sequences, 15% to 20% seen once. What was sequenced was blood, either unsorted or a sorted T cell fraction (not recorded which). Receptor source: a male donor with ankylosing spondylitis. Each CDR3 is given with its conserved first and last residue. Each record gives: clone size, J gene, D gene, V gene, CDR3 DNA, CDR3 protein. A D gene is named only where the DNA matches it firmly. Clone size is stated in some rows and not others, as once, few, many or a class when expanded.

. TRBJ1-1 TRBD1 TRBV28 TGTGCCAGCAGTCCCTCTACCCGGGGACAGGGAGAAGCTTTCTTT CASSPSTRGQGEAFF
. TRBJ1-2 TRBD1 TRBV6-1 TGTGCCAGCCGTGGGACAGTCCAACATGGCTACACCTTC CASRGTVQHGYTF
many TRBJ2-1 TRBD2 TRBV12-3/TRBV12-4 TGTGCCAGCAGTTTTGGGACTAGCGGGGGAGGTTACAATGAGCAGTTCTTC CASSFGTSGGGYNEQFF
. TRBJ2-7 . TRBV20-1 TGCAGTGCTAACCGGGACGGCTCCTACGAGCAGTACTTC CSANRDGSYEQYF
few TRBJ2-1 . TRBV5-1 TGCGCCAGCAGCTCGGGTGGGGGATACAATGAGCAGTTCTTC CASSSGGGYNEQFF
many TRBJ1-4 . TRBV20-1 TGCAGTGCTGTCCCGTTCGACAGAGATTATGAAAAACTGTTTTTT CSAVPFDRDYEKLFF
. TRBJ2-7 TRBD1 TRBV28 TGTGCCAGCAGTCTAAGACAGGGGTACTGGGAGCAGTACTTC CASSLRQGYWEQYF
few TRBJ1-2 . TRBV20-1 TGCAGTGCTAGTGGGGACATGGAGTTTGGCTACACCTTC CSASGDMEFGYTF
few TRBJ2-1 . TRBV5-4 TGTGCCACCTCCGGAGGGAGCTCCTACAATGAGCAGTTCTTC CATSGGSSYNEQFF
. TRBJ1-6 TRBD1 TRBV20-1 TGCAGTGCTTCTCCACGGTACACAGGGGGGGGATCCTATAATTCACCCCTCCACTTT CSASPRYTGGGSYNSPLHF
many TRBJ1-2 . TRBV7-2 TGTGCCAGCAGCCAACGACGAGGGGTTGGCTATGGCTACACCTTC CASSQRRGVGYGYTF
. TRBJ2-3 TRBD2 TRBV3-1 TGTGCCAGCAGCCCTCTAGCGGGGGCTAACACAGATACGCAGTATTTT CASSPLAGANTDTQYF
. TRBJ1-2 . TRBV28 TGTGCCAGCAGCCCCGGTGGGTCAGGGTCGGACTATGGCTACACCTTC CASSPGGSGSDYGYTF
few TRBJ1-2 TRBD1 TRBV9 TGTGCCAGCAGAGACAGGGGAGGCTATGGCTACACCTTC CASRDRGGYGYTF
. TRBJ2-3 TRBD2 TRBV24-1 TGTGCCACCAGTGACGGACTAGCGGGGATTAGCACAGATACGCAGTATTTT CATSDGLAGISTDTQYF
many TRBJ1-2 . TRBV2 TGTGCCAGCAGTGACAGGGGTTATGGCTACACCTTC CASSDRGYGYTF
many TRBJ2-3 TRBD2 TRBV10-3 TGTGCCATCAGTGAGACGTCCGGTAGCGGGGCTAGCACAGATACGCAGTATTTT CAISETSGSGASTDTQYF
. TRBJ2-2 TRBD2 TRBV2 TGTGCCAGCAGGGGGGACTATAACACCGGGGAGCTGTTTTTT CASRGDYNTGELFF
. TRBJ2-7 . TRBV12-3/TRBV12-4 TGTGCCAGCAGTTTAGGGCTGGGCGGATCCTACGAGCAGTACTTC CASSLGLGGSYEQYF
many TRBJ2-5 . TRBV11-2 TGTGCCAGCAGCTTAGGCAAGATGGAGACCCAGTACTTC CASSLGKMETQYF
. TRBJ2-3 TRBD2 TRBV20-1 TGCAGTGCTGCGGGAGGGCCAGATACGCAGTATTTT CSAAGGPDTQYF
many TRBJ2-1 TRBD2 TRBV11-2 TGTGCCAGCAGCCCAAGGGGTGGCGGGAGCTCCTACAATGAGCAGTTCTTC CASSPRGGGSSYNEQFF
. TRBJ1-2 TRBD1 TRBV12-3/TRBV12-4 TGTGCCAGCAGTCCAGGACAGGGCAGATTCAAGGGCTACACCTTC CASSPGQGRFKGYTF
few TRBJ1-5 . TRBV7-9 TGTGCCAGCAGCCATGGACAGACCCTAGGGCCCCAGCATTTT CASSHGQTLGPQHF
many TRBJ2-3 . TRBV10-3 TGTGCCATCAGTGAGTCCGGGAGTGGGCCAGATACGCAGTATTTT CAISESGSGPDTQYF
many TRBJ1-1 . TRBV20-1 TGCAGTGCAAGACAGGCGGACGAAGCTTTCTTT CSARQADEAFF
few TRBJ1-6 TRBD1 TRBV10-2 TGCGCCAGCAGGACGGACAGGGGGTTATCACCCCTCCACTTT CASRTDRGLSPLHF
. TRBJ2-5 . TRBV25-1 TGTGCCAGCAGTGCGATGACCGGGGCCGGGGAGACCCAGTACTTC CASSAMTGAGETQYF
few TRBJ2-2 . TRBV28 TGTGCCAGCAGCCAGGGGGACTCCTTAACCGGGGAGCTGTTTTTT CASSQGDSLTGELFF
few TRBJ1-5 TRBD1 TRBV6-5 TGTGCCAGCAGTTGGGACAGGGGGACCCAGCCCCAGCATTTT CASSWDRGTQPQHF
. TRBJ1-2 TRBD1 TRBV6-5 TGTGCCAGCAGTTTGGACAGGGGGTTCTATGGCTACACCTTC CASSLDRGFYGYTF